This T cell receptor (beta chain) emerged from a study of shared clonotypes between healthy human individuals (dated by TCRdb to the early 2020s). Turning to the overall study: A couple of women and a few men aged 18 to 49 years were included in the cohort. To estimate repertoire size and how much clonotype sharing occurs between individuals, the study deeply sequenced the blood TCR repertoires of five healthy adults. To increase sequencing depth and limit assay-specific biases, TCR repertoire library preparation and sequencing were carried out by different laboratories using diverse techniques. Leukapheresis yielded between about 0.94 and 8.9 billion PBMCs per donor.

Overall study outcomes, separate from this receptor: Based on pairwise subsampling, the degree of clonotype sharing among donors was expected to be affected by sequencing depth. Sampling was limited to blood, and TCR repertoires in tissue likely differ from TCR repertoires in blood. The small number of donors limited the genetic and exposure-history diversity represented.

TCR CDR3 regions were amplified from genomic DNA by multiplex PCR using the deep immunoSEQ assay. Genomic DNA extracted from each cell subset was distributed evenly over all wells of several immunoSEQ 96-well plates, and each plate served as one replicate. For unsorted PBMC, each replicate PCR was loaded with approximately 320 ng genomic DNA, equivalent to roughly 31,000 T cell genomes. Ten immunoSEQ deep assay plates were used to sequence the unsorted PBMC genomic DNA. Purified libraries were measured with a Qubit 3.0 fluorometer, size-checked on a Bioanalyzer 2100, and measured again with the KAPA Library Quantification kit. Every immunoSEQ 96-well plate was sequenced on a separate single-read 150-cycle Illumina NextSeq 550 flow cell. The source study handled its data this way. Because the immunoSEQ output held only junctional sequences and lacked quality scores, the filtering could not match the filtering applied to full-length reads. Sequences were annotated with PyIR, a Python wrapper for IgBLAST v1.9, and V/J genes and CDR3 were assigned using IMGT germline references. Any read was removed if the V/J assignment was weak (E-value above 1e-6), the CDR3 was missing, or the read contained stop codons, out-of-frame junctions, or ambiguous translated residues. V3J clonotypes were defined as sequences sharing the same inferred V gene, J gene, and CDR3 amino acid sequence. Percentage overlap between repertoires was calculated by dividing the number of shared unique clonotypes by the size of the smaller repertoire. Richness of each repertoire was evaluated using RTK rarefaction, the Chao1 estimator, and Recon v2.1 estimates of unobserved clonotypes. The immuneACCESS repertoire file appears here via TCRdb, limited to in-frame rearrangements. These files lack a portion of the clones; in checked studies, under half of the deficit traces to unresolved V genes, and the cause of the others is not known. D and trimming were read from the DNA, whereas the V and J calls and clone size are those reported in that table. Across this sample there are fewer than 650,000 clones, with around 80% seen only once. The ten largest account for 10% to 15% of the sample.

V is shortened by 3 bases, J by 2 bases, and the region joining them spans 9 bases. Its CDR3 holds 14 amino acids, cysteine through phenylalanine. Left in the record is the CDR3 DNA by itself, 42 bases read in frame from the first base. In the germline V gene, CDR1 corresponds to MNHNS and CDR2 to SASEGT. Healthy HIV-negative adults with no recently reported acute infections or vaccinations were included as donors. Only Caucasian adults living in Nashville, Tennessee, USA were represented among the donors. For unsorted samples, some 90 million PBMCs were counted, and genomic DNA was extracted using the QIAamp DNA Blood Mini kit. Blood was collected by leukapheresis, and PBMCs were isolated by Ficoll-Histopaque density gradient centrifugation and then cryopreserved in liquid nitrogen vapor phase. Of note for this clone: Its antigen has not been determined. Per-nucleotide qualities are absent, and no much larger clonotype sits a single base away.

This receptor chain uses TRBV6-1 and TRBJ2-3; the D gene is not confidently resolved. The TCR sequence derives from a woman in her thirties or forties in good health. Some clones in this sample may be carry-over from other donors' samples. Sequencing was performed on PBMCs. The CDR3: CASSEGFITDTQYF. The bases read TGTGCCAGCAGTGAGGGCTTTATCACAGATACGCAGTATTTT.